This T cell receptor beta chain was captured in a study of cytomegalovirus exposure and HLA in healthy donors. With respect to this clone: The antigen is not known.

Amplification used 60 Vbeta primers and 13 Jbeta primers. Clones were sequenced by immunoSEQ multiplex PCR, and TCRdb holds only the in-frame ones, with some missing. The data hold roughly 140,000 clones, with approximately 79% observed a single time. Study-level results: A later analysis found TCR association rates differed by HLA locus, highest for DRB1 and lowest for HLA-C.

The CDR3 consists of 16 residues. From germline, CDR1 is LGHNA and CDR2 YNFKEQ. J was trimmed by 0 bases and V by 1 base; bases with no gene match: 3. The chain joins TRBV4-2 to TRBJ2-3; 8 bases map to TRBD1. The origin of this receptor is a woman in her forties or fifties in good health and CMV-seropositive. Material: PBMCs. The CDR3 DNA reads TGTGCCAGCAGCCAAGTGGGACAGGTTAGCACAGATACGCAGTATTTT. It yields the protein CASSQVGQVSTDTQYF.